This TCR beta chain was obtained from a study of control samples from healthy donors and cancer patients (dated by TCRdb to the early 2020s). The library was produced with the immunoSEQ multiplex PCR assay. In its TCRdb copy, this immuneACCESS table keeps in-frame sequences only and misses some clones. Where compared with another copy, unresolved V genes explain less than half of these, and the others have no known cause. This sample gives under 85,000 clones in total; 84% of them show up just once. In total, the top ten clones hold 2.9% of the sample. Details on this clone: Its antigen is not yet known. Base qualities are not recorded, but no much larger clone differs from it by a single base.

A distance of 20 bases separates the germline ends of V and J, which lose 0 bases and 14 bases respectively. CDR1 and CDR2 were assigned from the germline V gene as SGDLS and YYNGEE. The CDR3 sequence holds 14 residues, the cysteine and phenylalanine included. CDR3 DNA only is kept here, 42 bases in frame from base 1. This clonotype originated in a woman in her fifties or sixties with lung cancer. Sequencing was performed on PBMCs. The V and J genes are TRBV9 and TRBJ1-2, and perhaps TRBD1 as D gene, on 5 matching bases. The CDR3 has the sequence CASSVGRFSGTWTF. The DNA is as follows: TGTGCCAGCAGCGTAGGTCGTTTCTCCGGGACGTGGACCTTC.